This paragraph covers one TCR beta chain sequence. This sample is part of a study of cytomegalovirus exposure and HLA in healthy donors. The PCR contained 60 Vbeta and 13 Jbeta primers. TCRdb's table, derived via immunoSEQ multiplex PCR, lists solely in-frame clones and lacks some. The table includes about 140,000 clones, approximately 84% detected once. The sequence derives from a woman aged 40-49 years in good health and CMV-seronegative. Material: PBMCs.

The CDR3 DNA follows: TGTGCCAGCAGCGGGGGCGGACTCCCGGGGACTGAAGCTTTCTTT. Translated: CASSGGGLPGTEAFF. The gene calls are TRBV5-5 and TRBJ1-1; tentative D call: TRBD1 (6 bases). The CDR3 totals 15 residues. The V gene's germline CDR1 is SGHKS and CDR2 YYEKEE (reference sequence). The V end was cut by 4 bases, the J end by 5 bases, with 18 bases between.